The 7 T cell receptor beta chains presented below share a single source sample, sequenced in a study of T cells in Graves' hyperthyroidism and ophthalmopathy. Using RNA transcripts as the source, TCR beta CDR3 regions were amplified. The HTBI primer set served for first-round RT-PCR of the TCR CDR3. TCRdb reprocessed the multiplex PCR reads via MiXCR and lists one record per CDR3 protein. Here the sample spans 600,000 to 700,000 distinct CDR3 sequences, 45% being singletons. The sequenced sample consisted of peripheral blood or thyroid tissue (not recorded which). The receptors come from an adult man with Graves' disease, either hyperthyroidism or ophthalmopathy (not recorded which).

The chain is built from TRBV2 and TRBJ2-7, with D possibly matching TRBD1 (5 bases). In germline, CDR1 is SNHLY, CDR2 FYNNEI. CDR3 length: 12 amino acids. Trimming stripped 8 bases from V and 8 bases from J, with 16 bases between. The CDR3 coding sequence is TGTGCCAGCTTAAGTGTTCTGGGGCAGCAGTACTTC. Residues: CASLSVLGQQYF.

The chain joins TRBV20-1 to TRBJ2-5; 8 nucleotides match TRBD2. Unmatched junction bases numbered 10, after V lost 5 bases and J lost 5 bases. CDR3 size: 14 residues. Germline CDR1 and CDR2: DFQATT and SNEGSKA (reference sequence). The CDR3 loop is CSAVRAAGGETQYF. In DNA form, the CDR3 reads TGCAGTGCTGTCCGGGCGGCGGGAGGCGAGACCCAGTACTTC.

This chain joins TRBV12-3 or TRBV12-4 and TRBJ1-1; TRBD1 matches at 7 bases. This CDR3 comprises 14 residues. V lost 6 bases and J lost 5; bases outside the gene matches: 9. CDR3: CASRGTAVGTEAFF. The CDR3 DNA follows: TGTGCCAGCAGGGGGACAGCCGTAGGAACTGAAGCTTTCTTT.

This clonotype appeared many times. This sequence joins TRBV25-1 and TRBJ1-2; D ambiguous. Germline V gene sequence: CDR1 MGHDK, CDR2 SYGVNS. This CDR3 has 12 amino acids. Between the trimmed V and J ends, which lost 4 bases and 8 bases, there was a span of 11 bases. The CDR3 region is CASSGQARGYTF. The DNA for the CDR3 is TGTGCCAGCAGTGGGCAAGCGAGGGGCTACACCTTC.

This chain joins TRBV9 and TRBJ1-6; 7 bases fit TRBD1. V lost 3 bases and J lost 7; bases outside the gene matches: 7. The CDR3 sequence is 15 residues long. The germline V gene has CDR1 SGDLS and CDR2 YYNGEE. CDR3 sequence: CASSASGTANSPLHF. The CDR3 bases are TGTGCCAGCAGCGCGTCCGGGACAGCCAATTCACCCCTCCACTTT.

The V call is TRBV29-1, the J call TRBJ1-2; the match to TRBD1 covers 9 bases. Looked up from germline, CDR1 is SQVTM and CDR2 is ANQGSEA. V lost 5 bases, J lost 4 bases, and 5 bases stayed unmatched. The CDR3 loop spans 13 amino acids. The CDR3 sequence: CSVQAGQGYGYTF. CDR3 coding DNA: TGCAGCGTTCAAGCGGGACAGGGCTATGGCTACACCTTC.

As regards this clonotype: A much larger clone lies a single base off, so this may be a read error. The chain employs TRBV25-1 and TRBJ1-4; TRBD1 aligns across 7 bases. V was pared by 8 bases and J by 7 bases, with 22 bases of the junction left unmatched. This CDR3 has 18 residues. CDR1 is MGHDK and CDR2 is SYGVNS in the germline V gene. Here the CDR3 DNA reads TGTGCCAGCGGTGTCAGGGGGGTCAGGGACCGGCTCGTTGAAAAACTGTTTTTT. Protein: CASGVRGVRDRLVEKLFF.